The source of this T cell receptor (beta chain) is a study of blood T cell repertoires in COVID-19 (dated by TCRdb to about 2020). Broadly, across the study: Samples from collaborators originated in the United States, Italy and Spain and spanned both the acute and convalescent phases of COVID-19. The material from the prospective study consisted of cDNA or gDNA derived from T cells, B-cell-depleted T cells, or PBMCs. The dataset comprised deeply sampled blood TCRbeta repertoires from subjects exposed to, actively infected with, or recovered from COVID-19. The repertoires were made available in a free public database intended to serve as a resource for research on the immune response to SARS-CoV-2. The samples were drawn from two sources: the first 160 participants of the ongoing ImmuneRACE study, and fewer than 1,500 subjects contributed by 6 global collaborators. A de-identified subject ID, COVID-19 status, age in years and sex were almost always included in the sample metadata. HLA class I and class II types, where available, came from metadata supplied by the sample provider rather than from assay-based typing.

Study-wide findings and limitations: The quantity of clinical and demographic metadata differed by source and by participant and was supplied without curation.

In regard to this clone: Its antigen is unknown. No much larger clone exists at a distance of one base, and base qualities are not known.

TCRbeta CDR3 regions were amplified from genomic DNA by means of the immunoSEQ Assay, a bias-controlled multiplex PCR. The study's processing was this. Within the assay, amplification of reference gene primers was used to estimate how many nucleated cells each sample contained. To quantify the absolute abundance of each unique TCRbeta CDR3 rearrangement, sequence reads were collapsed and filtered. For each sample, productive Simpson clonality was calculated as the square root of Simpson's diversity index across productive rearrangements. Sourced from immuneACCESS, this table was stored by TCRdb with only in-frame sequences that have V and J called. A share of the clones is absent; for the studies checked, an unresolved V gene accounts for under half, and the remainder has no known explanation. Clone size and the V and J calls come from that table; the DNA yielded D and trimming. The sample records fewer than 200,000 clones, roughly 89% of which are singletons. In total, the top ten clones hold about an eighth of the sample.

In Seattle, one collaborating source enrolled patients while the infection was active and tracked those patients longitudinally over the course of disease. Collaborating institutions collected whole blood in K2EDTA tubes following their own protocols. For TCRbeta analysis, collaborators shipped samples as frozen whole blood, isolated PBMCs, or DNA extracted from either of those sample types. The specimen was peripheral blood. The sequence was collected from an older woman with COVID-19, enrolled during active disease.

Read as DNA, the sequence is TGTGCCAGCAGCTTAGCGGGAGGCCTTAACAATGAGCAGTTCTTC. It is translated as CASSLAGGLNNEQFF. In this chain, TRBV6-2 or TRBV6-3 is recombined with TRBJ2-1; a stretch of 10 junction bases matches TRBD2. V has 6 bases trimmed and J has 5 bases trimmed; junction bases matching no gene number 7. CDR1 MNHEY and CDR2 SVGEGT were looked up in the germline V gene. The CDR3 spans 15 residues, from the cysteine through the phenylalanine. Only the CDR3 region is kept as DNA, spanning 45 bases read in frame from base 1.